The source of this TCR beta chain is a study of regulatory and conventional T cells in RAG deficiency. The study's findings and limits: In Omenn syndrome, Treg and Tconv repertoires overlapped >90%. Sorted Omenn CD25-high CD127-low cells may not be bona fide Tregs.

The CDR3 totals 14 residues. Germline V gene sequence: CDR1 KGHSH, CDR2 LQKENI. Details on this clone: What it binds is unknown. Compared with germline, one end of the junction differs, possibly owing to a read error.

Some clones are missing from TCRdb's copy, which holds only in-frame ones; the method was immunoSEQ multiplex PCR. The sample has under 35,000 clones; 76% are singletons. Conventional CD4+ T cells were sorted from blood as CD25-low CD127-high cells. These data also formed part of another study, on regulatory T cells. From that report: The primer mix had 52 TRBV and 13 TRBJ primers. In patients, unique TRB V-J pairs were restricted and V/J usage skewed, especially in Tregs.

The chain links TRBV18 to TRBJ2-7, with TRBD1 matching over 8 bases. The sequenced sample was CD4+ effector T cells sorted from blood. The TCR comes from a human donor in good health. The CDR3: CASSPQGASNEQYF. The CDR3, as DNA: TGTGCCAGCTCACCGCAGGGGGCCTCCAACGAGCAGTACTTC.